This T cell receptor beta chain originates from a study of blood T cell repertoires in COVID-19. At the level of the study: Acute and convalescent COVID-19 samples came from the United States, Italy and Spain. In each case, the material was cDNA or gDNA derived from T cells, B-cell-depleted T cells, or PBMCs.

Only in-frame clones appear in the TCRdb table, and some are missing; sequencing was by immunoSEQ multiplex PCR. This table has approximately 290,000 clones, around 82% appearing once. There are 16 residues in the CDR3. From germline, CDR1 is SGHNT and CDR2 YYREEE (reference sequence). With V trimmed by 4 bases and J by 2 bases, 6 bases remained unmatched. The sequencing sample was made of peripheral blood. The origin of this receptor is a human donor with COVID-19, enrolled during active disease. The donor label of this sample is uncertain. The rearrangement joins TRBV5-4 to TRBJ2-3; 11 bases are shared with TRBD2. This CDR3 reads CASSRGTSGSTDTQYF. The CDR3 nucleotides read TGTGCCAGCAGCCGAGGGACTAGCGGATCCACAGATACGCAGTATTTT.